This T cell receptor (beta chain) was recorded in a study of cytomegalovirus exposure and HLA in healthy donors. The germline CDR1 and CDR2 sequences are LGHNA and YNFKEQ. Trimming cost V 1 base and J 3 bases, with 12 bases left between them. This CDR3 has 15 residues. Study-wide results and caveats: Presence/absence analyses assumed roughly uniform sequencing depth across donors, which may not hold. In a later analysis, DRB1 alleles had the most associated TCRs; HLA-C alleles the fewest. Sequencing artifact likely explains a cluster of highly shared sequence variants.

Primers: 60 Vbeta forward and 13 Jbeta reverse. The data were produced by immunoSEQ multiplex PCR, yet TCRdb's version contains in-frame clones alone and is incomplete. The sample lists some 110,000 clones, approximately 80% occurring once. Regarding this clone: No antigen is known for it.

Sequencing input: PBMCs. The source is a woman aged 18-29 years in good health and CMV-seropositive. The V call is TRBV4-2, the J call TRBJ2-5; maybe TRBD1 (5 bases). Written as DNA, the CDR3 is TGTGCCAGCAGCCAAGGCACCTTAGGGGAAGAGACCCAGTACTTC. This encodes CASSQGTLGEETQYF.